The 22 T cell receptor beta chains presented below share a single source sample, sequenced in a study of shared clonotypes between healthy human individuals. Profiling relied on immunoSEQ multiplex PCR, and the TCRdb table lists in-frame clones only, not all of them. The sample records about a million clones, 70% to 80% being singletons. Sequenced input: memory CD4+ T cells from PBMCs. The subset denotes: CD45RA-negative fraction. The receptors were gathered from a man younger than 35 in good health. Some clones in this sample may be carry-over from other donors' samples.

The chain carries TRBV19 and TRBJ2-3; D gene uncertain. The germline V gene encodes CDR1 LNHDA and CDR2 SQIVND (reference sequence). V dropped 8 bases and J dropped 4 bases, with 10 bases sitting between them. CDR3 size: 12 residues. This chain's CDR3 is CASAPSPDTQYF. Here the CDR3 DNA reads TGTGCCAGTGCTCCCAGCCCAGATACGCAGTATTTT.

The chain combines TRBV7-9 with TRBJ2-7; D remains unclear. Trimming shortened V by 2 bases and J by 5 bases, and 4 bases separated the two germline ends. The CDR3 covers 11 residues. Germline lookup yields CDR1 SEHNR and CDR2 FQNEAQ (reference sequence). This CDR3 reads CASSLYDEQYF. The CDR3 DNA is TGTGCCAGCAGCTTATACGACGAGCAGTACTTC.

The J gene is TRBJ2-7, the V gene TRBV6-1; no firm D call. The CDR3 has 13 amino acids. The V gene lost 4 bases and the J gene lost 0 bases, with 7 bases spanning the gap. Germline lookup yields CDR1 MNHNS and CDR2 SASEGT. Written as DNA, the CDR3 is TGTGCCAGCAGTGTTGGTCGCTCCTACGAGCAGTACTTC. This translates into CASSVGRSYEQYF.

DNA for the CDR3: TGTGCCAGCAGCCCCCGACAGGGTTCCTATGGCTACACCTTC. As protein: CASSPRQGSYGYTF. The chain combines TRBV7-2 with TRBJ1-2; TRBD1 agrees at 7 bases. CDR1 and CDR2 (germline): SGHTA, FQGNSA. The CDR3 runs 14 residues. Trimming at V came to 5 bases and at J to 4 bases, leaving 7 bases not matched to a gene.

This sequence joins TRBV11-1 and TRBJ2-6; D perhaps matches TRBD2 (7 bases). Germline-derived CDR1 and CDR2 are SGHAT and FQDESV (reference sequence). Trimming removed 5 bases at V and 4 bases at J, with 12 bases between. The CDR3 has 15 residues. The CDR3 DNA reads TGTGCCAGCAGCCGGCGGGGGCCCGGGGCCAACGTCCTGACTTTC. Translated, it gives CASSRRGPGANVLTF.

In nucleotides, the CDR3 is TGTGCCAGCAGGATCCGCGCGGGACAGGGGCCCCCAGTGGGTCCTTTCTTT. It encodes CASRIRAGQGPPVGPFF. The genes are TRBV21-1 and TRBJ1-1; no check of the table's D call, TRBD1, against the DNA was made. TRBV21-1 is designated a pseudogene. The CDR3 has 17 residues.

This sequence joins TRBV4-2 and TRBJ2-1, with no clear D. Germline V CDR1 and CDR2: LGHNA, YNFKEQ. The CDR3 extends over 16 amino acids. V was clipped by 1 base and J by 2 bases, with 12 bases between them. CDR3 sequence (DNA): TGTGCCAGCAGCCAAGTATACCCGGGCCCCTACAATGAGCAGTTCTTC. Translation: CASSQVYPGPYNEQFF.

The V gene is TRBV7-2, the J gene TRBJ2-2, with 8 bases aligning to TRBD2. The ends lost 6 bases at V and 5 bases at J; junction bases unmatched: 11. The CDR3 length is 16 residues. Germline V lookup: CDR1 SGHTA, CDR2 FQGNSA. The CDR3 reads CASRQGGSGNTGELFF. DNA of the CDR3: TGTGCCAGCAGGCAGGGAGGTAGCGGGAATACCGGGGAGCTGTTTTTT.

J is TRBJ2-1 and V is TRBV2; TRBD2 aligns across 7 bases. Germline lookup yields CDR1 SNHLY and CDR2 FYNNEI. V gave up 3 bases and J gave up 9 bases; unmatched junction bases: 2. The CDR3 length is 12 residues. The CDR3: CASSEIAGEQFF. In DNA form, the CDR3 reads TGTGCCAGCAGTGAGATAGCGGGTGAGCAGTTCTTC. Complete variable domain (other parts from reference TRBV2 and TRBJ2-1): EPEVTQTPSHQVTQMGQEVILRCVPISNHLYFYWYRQILGQKVEFLVSFYNNEISEKSEIFDDQFSVERPDGSNFTLKIRSTKLEDSAMYFCASSEIAGEQFFGPGTRLTVL.

The chain employs TRBV6-1 and TRBJ2-4, with D possibly being TRBD2 (7 bases). This CDR3 is 12 amino acids long. CDR1 is MNHNS, CDR2 SASEGT, per germline. V lost 0 bases and J lost 15, with 12 bases in between. Written as DNA, the CDR3 is TGTGCCAGCAGTGAAGCGGGGGGGCCGCGGTACTTC. Amino acid sequence: CASSEAGGPRYF.

The rearrangement links TRBV19 to TRBJ2-5, with 14 bases fitting TRBD2. CDR1 and CDR2 (germline): LNHDA, SQIVND (reference sequence). The CDR3 contains 15 residues. The V gene end was trimmed by 5 bases and the J gene end by 8 bases; junction bases not matched to a gene: 7. CDR3: CASSRLAGGDGTQYF. The DNA of the CDR3 is TGTGCCAGTAGTCGACTAGCGGGGGGGGATGGAACCCAGTACTTC.

The chain couples TRBV5-1 to TRBJ2-1; D is unclear. The CDR3 has 15 residues. Trimming stripped 4 bases from V and 3 bases from J, with 14 bases between. Per the germline V gene, CDR1 is SGHRS and CDR2 is YFSETQ. CDR3 coding DNA: TGCGCCAGCAGCACCGAAGCGACCGACTACAATGAGCAGTTCTTC. Protein product: CASSTEATDYNEQFF.

The gene calls are TRBV6-1 and TRBJ2-5; 8 nucleotides match TRBD1. V was clipped by 4 bases and J by 2 bases; unmatched bases: 12. This CDR3 is built from 17 residues. From germline, CDR1 is MNHNS and CDR2 SASEGT. The CDR3 region has the DNA TGTGCCAGCAGTGGAGAATTTAACAGGGGGAAGCAAGAGACCCAGTACTTC. This codes for CASSGEFNRGKQETQYF.

The J gene is TRBJ2-7, the V gene TRBV5-1, with 10 nucleotides matching TRBD1. With 4 bases clipped from V and 1 base from J, the junction kept 8 bases outside the gene matches. CDR1 is SGHRS and CDR2 is YFSETQ in the germline V gene. This CDR3 has 16 residues. The CDR3 spells CASSPRGTGVSYEQYF. The CDR3 nucleotides read TGCGCCAGCAGCCCCCGAGGGACAGGGGTTTCCTACGAGCAGTACTTC.

This chain joins TRBV4-1 and TRBJ2-7, with 9 bases fitting TRBD2. Trimming at V came to 0 bases and at J to 2 bases, leaving 8 bases not matched to a gene. CDR1 and CDR2 (germline): MGHRA, YSYEKL. The CDR3 spans 17 residues. The CDR3 bases are TGCGCCAGCAGCCAAGATCATGGGGCTAGCGGGGCCTACGAGCAGTACTTC. The encoded protein is CASSQDHGASGAYEQYF.

This clone occurred once. This chain links TRBV28 with TRBJ2-2; D call uncertain. CDR1 and CDR2 from the germline V gene are MDHEN and SYDVKM. This CDR3 contains 15 residues. Trimming removed 2 bases at V and 4 bases at J, with 11 bases between. The CDR3 DNA is TGTGCCAGCAGTTTAGGGTCCGACCTCACCGGGGAGCTGTTTTTT. It codes for CASSLGSDLTGELFF.

As to this clone: A single base is all that separates this from a far larger clone, so a read error is likely. The identical CDR3 is also encoded by other nucleotide sequences in the sample. V and J are TRBV30 and TRBJ1-1; D is possibly TRBD1 (5 bases). This CDR3 has 11 residues. The V gene's germline CDR1 is GTSNPN and CDR2 SVGIG (reference sequence). Here the CDR3 reads CAWGAVAEALF. As DNA, the CDR3 is TGTGCCTGGGGGGCTGTGGCTGAAGCTTTATTT.

The chain is built from TRBV7-2 and TRBJ1-1; no clear D gene. This CDR3 comprises 13 residues. Trimming removed 5 bases at V and 1 base at J, with 8 bases between. Per the germline V gene, CDR1 is SGHTA and CDR2 is FQGNSA. The CDR3 DNA is TGTGCCAGCAGCGCGGGATGGAACACTGAAGCTTTCTTT. Translated: CASSAGWNTEAFF.

This clone appeared a single time. Given a far larger clone just one base away, this is likely a sequencing read error. The rearrangement links TRBV29-1 to TRBJ1-1, with 8 bases fitting TRBD1. This CDR3 is built from 15 residues. CDR1 is SQVTM, CDR2 ANQGSEA, per germline. The CDR3, as DNA: TGCAGCGTTCCCGGGACAGGCATCATGAACACTGACGCTTTCTTT. It encodes CSVPGTGIMNTDAFF. The entire variable domain, with the rest obtained from reference TRBV29-1 and TRBJ1-1, is as follows: SAVISQKPSRDICQRGTSLTIQCQVDSQVTMMFWYRQQPGQSLTLIATANQGSEATYESGFVIDKFPISRPNLTFSTLTVSNMSPEDSSIYLCSVPGTGIMNTDAFFGQGTRLTVV.

The chain recombines TRBV2 with TRBJ2-7; the D gene is possibly TRBD1 (5 bases). Per the germline V gene, CDR1 is SNHLY and CDR2 is FYNNEI. The V end was cut by 4 bases, the J end by 2 bases, with 12 bases between. This CDR3 has 14 amino acids. The CDR3 region is CASSVSQVTYEQYF. CDR3 DNA sequence: TGTGCCAGCAGTGTTTCACAGGTAACCTACGAGCAGTACTTC.

J is TRBJ1-2 and V is TRBV7-2; TRBD1 agrees at 7 bases. The V gene's germline CDR1 is SGHTA and CDR2 FQGNSA. The CDR3 contains 14 residues. Losses at the gene ends were 4 bases for V and 3 bases for J; bases not matched to a gene: 5. CDR3 nucleotides: TGTGCCAGCAGCTACAGGGGTTATGACTATGGCTACACCTTC. Amino acids: CASSYRGYDYGYTF. Filled out from reference TRBV7-2 and TRBJ1-2, the complete variable domain reads GAGVSQSPSNKVTEKGKDVELRCDPISGHTALYWYRQSLGQGLEFLIYFQGNSAPDKSGLPSDRFSAERTGGSVSTLTIQRTQQEDSAVYLCASSYRGYDYGYTFGSGTRLTVV.

This clone has a single count. The chain employs TRBV7-8 and TRBJ1-2; D not resolved. Per germline, CDR1 SGHVS and CDR2 FQNEAQ. Deletions cut 0 bases from V and 0 bases from J, with 5 bases between. This CDR3 contains 14 residues. Here the CDR3 DNA reads TGTGCCAGCAGCTTAGCGGCAGCTAACTATGGCTACACCTTC. Its translation is CASSLAAANYGYTF. The full variable domain, completed using reference TRBV7-8 and TRBJ1-2, is GAGVSQSPRYKVAKRGQDVALRCDPISGHVSLFWYQQALGQGPEFLTYFQNEAQLDKSGLPSDRFFAERPEGSVSTLKIQRTQQEDSAVYLCASSLAAANYGYTFGSGTRLTVV.